These 5 T cell receptor beta chains came from one sample sequenced in a study of beta chain features in type 1 diabetes. Whole-study results and caveats: Shorter TCRB CDR3s, moderately but significantly so, were found in Type 1 diabetes patients in all four CD4+ subsets.

Isolated RNA was reverse transcribed in full, so expressed TCRB transcripts were sequenced. This table comes from immunoSEQ multiplex PCR, and its TCRdb copy is limited to in-frame clones, with some not included. Of hundreds of thousands of clones listed, 11% to 15% are singletons. The antigens these receptors bind are not known. Sequences were obtained from naive CD4+ T cells from blood. These receptors all come from a man younger than 35 with type 1 diabetes.

The V gene is TRBV5-4, the J gene TRBJ2-2; TRBD2 matches 16 bases. Germline CDR1 is SGHNT and CDR2 is YYREEE (reference sequence). The CDR3 consists of 18 residues. V trimming: 4 bases; J trimming: 6 bases; junction bases outside the gene matches: 9. The CDR3 DNA reads TGTGCCAGCAGCCCATCGGGACTAGCGGGAGGGCTTTCCGGGGAGCTGTTTTTT. Its translation is CASSPSGLAGGLSGELFF.

This clone was recorded a few times. The chain links TRBV5-1 to TRBJ2-7; D ambiguous. V was cut by 0 bases and J by 2 bases, with 6 bases left in between. Germline CDR1 SGHRS, CDR2 YFSETQ. CDR3 length equals 13 residues. The chain's CDR3 is CASSLEATYEQYF. CDR3 sequence (DNA): TGCGCCAGCAGCTTGGAGGCTACCTACGAGCAGTACTTC.

The rearrangement joins TRBV4-1 to TRBJ1-1, with 7 bases that match TRBD1. Per germline, CDR1 MGHRA and CDR2 YSYEKL. V lost 4 bases and J lost 6; bases outside the gene matches: 8. The CDR3 covers 14 residues. CDR3: CASSRPDRRAEAFF. CDR3 DNA sequence: TGCGCCAGCAGCCGCCCGGACAGGCGGGCTGAAGCTTTCTTT.

This clone was detected a few times. The V call is TRBV15, the J call TRBJ2-5, with 7 bases lining up with TRBD1. With 0 bases clipped from V and 5 bases from J, the junction kept 6 bases outside the gene matches. The CDR3 extends over 15 amino acids. In germline, CDR1 is LNHNV, CDR2 YYDKDF (reference sequence). In DNA, the CDR3 is TGTGCCACCAGCAGAGATGCGACAGGGCGGGAGACCCAGTACTTC. Its protein product is CATSRDATGRETQYF.

The chain combines TRBV29-1 with TRBJ2-5; possible D gene TRBD1, 7 bases. Per germline, CDR1 SQVTM and CDR2 ANQGSEA. Trimming removed 6 bases from V and 5 bases from J, with 13 bases in between. The CDR3 loop spans 12 amino acids. Here the CDR3 reads CSVVTGRETQYF. CDR3 bases: TGCAGCGTCGTGACAGGGAGGGAGACCCAGTACTTC.